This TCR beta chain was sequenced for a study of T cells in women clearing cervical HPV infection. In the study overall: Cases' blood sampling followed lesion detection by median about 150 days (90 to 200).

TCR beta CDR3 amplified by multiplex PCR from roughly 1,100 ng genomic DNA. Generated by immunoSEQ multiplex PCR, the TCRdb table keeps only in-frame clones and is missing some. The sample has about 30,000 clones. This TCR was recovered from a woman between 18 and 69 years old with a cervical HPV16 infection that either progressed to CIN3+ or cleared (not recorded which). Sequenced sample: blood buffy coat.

This chain's CDR3 is CASSPAGETEAFF. The CDR3 DNA, read in part, is TGTGCCAGCAGCCCTGCGGGGGAGACTGAA. V and J are TRBV7-9 and TRBJ1-1; TRBD1 is a possible D gene (5 bases). The CDR3 extends 3 residues past the end of the read, so its final part is completed from the germline J gene. Trimming cost V 5 bases and J 5 bases, with 12 bases left between them. The germline gives CDR1 SEHNR, CDR2 FQNEAQ (reference sequence). CDR3 size: 13 residues.